These 7 T cell receptor beta chains were all obtained from the same sample, sequenced in a study of CD8+ T cells in alopecia areata. RNA extraction and reverse transcription yielded cDNA as sequencing template. TCRdb's copy holds only in-frame clones and misses some; the assay was immunoSEQ multiplex PCR. Seen here are some 110,000 clones, under 60% observed once, and the top ten hold 9% to 15%. Sample treatment: oral pan-JAK inhibitor, 5-10 mg twice daily. Sequences were derived from CD8+ T cells sorted from blood, sampled at week 24, from a patient treated with tofacitinib. The receptors stem from a human donor with alopecia areata.

This clone was observed a few times. The chain joins TRBV9 to TRBJ2-2, with no clear D. With 1 base removed from V and 1 base from J, the gap between germline ends came to 14 bases. CDR1 is SGDLS and CDR2 is YYNGEE in the germline V gene. CDR3 length: 17 amino acids. The CDR3 sequence is CASSVTSVSRNTGELFF. Here the CDR3 DNA reads TGTGCCAGCAGCGTAACTTCGGTATCACGGAACACCGGGGAGCTGTTTTTT.

The rearrangement joins TRBV30 to TRBJ1-4; D gene ambiguous. The CDR3 length is 15 residues. The germline V and J ends were trimmed by 2 bases and 4 bases, with 14 bases remaining between them. Germline V gene sequence: CDR1 GTSNPN, CDR2 SVGIG (reference sequence). For the CDR3, the DNA is TGTGCCTGGAGTAATTCGGTGCAAGTTAATGAAAAACTGTTTTTT. It codes for CAWSNSVQVNEKLFF.

The chain is built from TRBV6-5 and TRBJ2-7, with D perhaps assigned TRBD1 or TRBD2 (5 bases each). Trimming shortened V by 2 bases and J by 4 bases, and 12 bases separated the two germline ends. The CDR3 extends over 14 amino acids. From germline, CDR1 is MNHEY and CDR2 SVGAGI. The CDR3 here is CASSYGAGGYEQYF. The CDR3 bases are TGTGCCAGCAGTTACGGGGCAGGAGGATACGAGCAGTACTTC.

This chain joins TRBV13 and TRBJ2-7, with a tentative D call TRBD2 (7 bases). The germline V and J ends were trimmed by 6 bases and 0 bases, with 15 bases remaining between them. Per germline, CDR1 PRHDT and CDR2 FYEKMQ (reference sequence). CDR3 length equals 15 residues. CDR3 sequence reads: CASSLGGDTSYEQYF. In DNA, the CDR3 is TGTGCCAGCAGTCTTGGGGGGGACACCTCCTACGAGCAGTACTTC.

The V and J genes are TRBV15 and TRBJ1-5; D unresolved. The CDR3 spans 15 residues. The germline V and J ends were trimmed by 1 base and 0 bases, with 7 bases remaining between them. Germline values: CDR1 LNHNV, CDR2 YYDKDF (reference sequence). This chain's CDR3 is CATSRVPLSNQPQHF. The CDR3 nucleotides are TGTGCCACCAGCAGAGTTCCCCTTAGCAATCAGCCCCAGCATTTT.

The chain employs TRBV5-1 and TRBJ1-1; possible D gene TRBD1, 5 bases. Germline V gene lookup returns CDR1 SGHRS and CDR2 YFSETQ. The CDR3 length is 14 residues. The ends were cut back, 0 bases at V and 5 bases at J, with 11 bases in the middle. CDR3 DNA sequence: TGCGCCAGCAGCTTGGCGGGGGAGATTACTGAAGCTTTCTTT. It is translated as CASSLAGEITEAFF.

This clone has only one observation. The chain couples TRBV2 to TRBJ2-7; perhaps TRBD2 as D (5 bases). The CDR3 is 15 amino acids. Per the germline V gene, CDR1 is SNHLY and CDR2 is FYNNEI. The V end lost 6 bases, the J end lost 3 bases, and 18 bases lay between the germline ends. The CDR3 reads CASSGGFLQVYEQYF. CDR3 nucleotide sequence: TGTGCCAGCAGCGGCGGGTTTTTGCAGGTCTACGAGCAGTACTTC.